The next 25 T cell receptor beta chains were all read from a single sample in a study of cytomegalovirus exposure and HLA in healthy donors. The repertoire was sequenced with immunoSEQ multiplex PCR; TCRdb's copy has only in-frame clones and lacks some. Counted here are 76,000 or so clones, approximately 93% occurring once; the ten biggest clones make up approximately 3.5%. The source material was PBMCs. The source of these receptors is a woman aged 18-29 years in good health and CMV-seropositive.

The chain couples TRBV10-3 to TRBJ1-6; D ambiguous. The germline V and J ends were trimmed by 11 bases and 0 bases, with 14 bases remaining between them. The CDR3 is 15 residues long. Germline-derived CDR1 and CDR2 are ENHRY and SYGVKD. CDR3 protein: CAGESWSSYNSPLHF. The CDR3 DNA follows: TGTGCCGGTGAGTCCTGGAGCTCCTATAATTCACCCCTCCACTTT.

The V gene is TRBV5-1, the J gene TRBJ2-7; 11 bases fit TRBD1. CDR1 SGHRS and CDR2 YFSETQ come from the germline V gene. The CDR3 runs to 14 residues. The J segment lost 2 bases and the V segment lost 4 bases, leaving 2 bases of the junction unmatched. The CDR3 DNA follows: TGCGCCAGCAGCACGGGACAGGGGGCCTACGAGCAGTACTTC. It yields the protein CASSTGQGAYEQYF.

This CDR3 reads CASSLESRGIYEQYF. CDR3 nucleotides: TGTGCCAGCAGCTTAGAATCTCGCGGGATCTACGAGCAGTACTTC. This chain connects TRBV11-2 to TRBJ2-7, with TRBD2 as a possible D gene (6 bases). The CDR3 spans 15 residues. Trimming stripped 0 bases from V and 3 bases from J, with 12 bases between. The V gene's germline CDR1 is SGHAT and CDR2 FQNNGV. Based on the CDR3 plus reference TRBV11-2 and TRBJ2-7, the full variable domain is EAGVAQSPRYKIIEKRQSVAFWCNPISGHATLYWYQQILGQGPKLLIQFQNNGVVDDSQLPKDRFSAERLKGVDSTLKIQPAKLEDSAVYLCASSLESRGIYEQYFGPGTRLTVT.

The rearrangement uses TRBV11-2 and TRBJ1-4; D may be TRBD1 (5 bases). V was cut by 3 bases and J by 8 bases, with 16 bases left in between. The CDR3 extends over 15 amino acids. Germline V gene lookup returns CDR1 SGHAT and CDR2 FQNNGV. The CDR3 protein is CASSFIAGPGEKLFF. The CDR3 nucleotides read TGTGCCAGCAGCTTTATAGCCGGCCCAGGGGAAAAACTGTTTTTT.

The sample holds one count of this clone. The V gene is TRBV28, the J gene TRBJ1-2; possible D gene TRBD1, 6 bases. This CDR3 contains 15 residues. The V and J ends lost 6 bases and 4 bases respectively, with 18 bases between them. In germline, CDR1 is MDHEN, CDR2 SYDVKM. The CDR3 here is CASSNWGGRAYGYTF. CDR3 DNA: TGTGCCAGCAGCAACTGGGGGGGCCGGGCCTATGGCTACACCTTC.

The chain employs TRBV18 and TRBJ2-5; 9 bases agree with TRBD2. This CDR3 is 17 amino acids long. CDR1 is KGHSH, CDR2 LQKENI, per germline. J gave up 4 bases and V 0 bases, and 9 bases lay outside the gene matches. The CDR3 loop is CASSPPLAGELGETQYF. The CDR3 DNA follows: TGTGCCAGCTCACCACCGTTAGCGGGGGAACTAGGAGAGACCCAGTACTTC.

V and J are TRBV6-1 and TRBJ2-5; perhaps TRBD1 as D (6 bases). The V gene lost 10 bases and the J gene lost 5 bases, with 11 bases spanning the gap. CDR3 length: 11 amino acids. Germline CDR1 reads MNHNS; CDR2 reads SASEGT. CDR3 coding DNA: TGTGCCACCGGGACATGGGAGACCCAGTACTTC. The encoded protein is CATGTWETQYF.

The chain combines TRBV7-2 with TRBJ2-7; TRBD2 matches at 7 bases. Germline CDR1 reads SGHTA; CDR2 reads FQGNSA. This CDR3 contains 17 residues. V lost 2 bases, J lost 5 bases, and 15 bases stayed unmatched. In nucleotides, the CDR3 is TGTGCCAGCAGCTTATGGTTAAGTCCAGCGGGGAACCACGAGCAGTACTTC. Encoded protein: CASSLWLSPAGNHEQYF. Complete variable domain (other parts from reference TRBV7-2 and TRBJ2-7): GAGVSQSPSNKVTEKGKDVELRCDPISGHTALYWYRQSLGQGLEFLIYFQGNSAPDKSGLPSDRFSAERTGGSVSTLTIQRTQQEDSAVYLCASSLWLSPAGNHEQYFGPGTRLTVT.

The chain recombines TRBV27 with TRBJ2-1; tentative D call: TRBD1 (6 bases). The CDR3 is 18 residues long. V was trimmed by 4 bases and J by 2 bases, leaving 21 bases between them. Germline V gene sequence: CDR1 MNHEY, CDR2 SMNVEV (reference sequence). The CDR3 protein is CASSWESYQGPPYNEQFF. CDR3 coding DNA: TGTGCCAGCAGTTGGGAGAGCTACCAGGGGCCGCCCTACAATGAGCAGTTCTTC.

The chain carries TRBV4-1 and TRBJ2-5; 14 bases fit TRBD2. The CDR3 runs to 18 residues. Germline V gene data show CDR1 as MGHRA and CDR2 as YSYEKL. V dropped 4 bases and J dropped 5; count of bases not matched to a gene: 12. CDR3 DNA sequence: TGCGCCAGCAGCCCGGGACTAGCGGGAGCGGGGGTAGTCGAGACCCAGTACTTC. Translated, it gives CASSPGLAGAGVVETQYF.

The CDR3 nucleotides are TGTGCCAGCAGGGGAACCGGGAGCGAGCAGTACTTC. Protein product: CASRGTGSEQYF. The gene calls are TRBV6-1 and TRBJ2-7, with D tentatively TRBD2 (6 bases). Germline-derived CDR1 and CDR2 are MNHNS and SASEGT. V was trimmed by 6 bases and J by 6 bases, leaving 12 bases between them. The CDR3 covers 12 residues.

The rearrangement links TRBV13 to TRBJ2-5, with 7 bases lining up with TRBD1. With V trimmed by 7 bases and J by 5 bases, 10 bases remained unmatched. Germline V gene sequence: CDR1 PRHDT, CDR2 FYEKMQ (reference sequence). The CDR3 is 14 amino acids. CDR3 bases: TGTGCCAGCACTCCCCAGGGGGACGGGGAGACCCAGTACTTC. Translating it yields CASTPQGDGETQYF. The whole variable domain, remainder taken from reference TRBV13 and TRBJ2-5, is AAGVIQSPRHLIKEKRETATLKCYPIPRHDTVYWYQQGPGQDPQFLISFYEKMQSDKGSIPDRFSAQQFSDYHSELNMSSLELGDSALYFCASTPQGDGETQYFGPGTRLLVL.

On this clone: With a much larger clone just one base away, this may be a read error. CDR3 nucleotide sequence: TGTGCCAGCGGCTTAGACTATAGGGGGCCCTACGAGCAGTACTTC. Translated: CASGLDYRGPYEQYF. The chain uses TRBV11-2 and TRBJ2-7, with 7 positions matching TRBD1. CDR3 length: 15 amino acids. CDR1 and CDR2 from the germline V gene are SGHAT and FQNNGV.

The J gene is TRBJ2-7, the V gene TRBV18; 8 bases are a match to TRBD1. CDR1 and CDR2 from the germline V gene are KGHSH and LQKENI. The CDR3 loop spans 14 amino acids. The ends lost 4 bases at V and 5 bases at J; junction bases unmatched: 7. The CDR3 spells CASSLGQGGDEQYF. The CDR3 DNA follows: TGTGCCAGCTCACTCGGACAGGGTGGCGACGAGCAGTACTTC.

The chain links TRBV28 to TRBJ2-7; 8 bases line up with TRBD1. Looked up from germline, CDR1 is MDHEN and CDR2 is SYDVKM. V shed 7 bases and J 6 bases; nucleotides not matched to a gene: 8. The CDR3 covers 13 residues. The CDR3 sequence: CASTGETGGEQYF. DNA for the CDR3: TGTGCCAGCACCGGAGAAACAGGGGGCGAGCAGTACTTC.

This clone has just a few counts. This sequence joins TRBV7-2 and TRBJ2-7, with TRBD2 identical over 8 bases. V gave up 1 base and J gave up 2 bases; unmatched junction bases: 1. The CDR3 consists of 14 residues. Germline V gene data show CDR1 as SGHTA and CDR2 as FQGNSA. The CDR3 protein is CASSLGAGAYEQYF. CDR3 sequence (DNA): TGTGCCAGCAGCTTAGGAGCGGGGGCCTACGAGCAGTACTTC.

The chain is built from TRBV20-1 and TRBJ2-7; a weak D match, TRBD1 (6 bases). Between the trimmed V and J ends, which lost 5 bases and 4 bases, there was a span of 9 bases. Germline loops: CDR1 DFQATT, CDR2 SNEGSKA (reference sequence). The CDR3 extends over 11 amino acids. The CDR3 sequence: CSALDSYEQYF. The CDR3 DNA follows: TGCAGTGCTCTGGACAGTTACGAGCAGTACTTC.

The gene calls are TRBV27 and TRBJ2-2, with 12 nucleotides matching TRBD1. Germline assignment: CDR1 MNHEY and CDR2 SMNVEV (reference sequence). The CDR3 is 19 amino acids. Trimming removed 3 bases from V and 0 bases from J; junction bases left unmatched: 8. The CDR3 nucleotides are TGTGCCAGCAGTTTCCTCCGGGACAGGGGGCCTACGAACACCGGGGAGCTGTTTTTT. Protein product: CASSFLRDRGPTNTGELFF.

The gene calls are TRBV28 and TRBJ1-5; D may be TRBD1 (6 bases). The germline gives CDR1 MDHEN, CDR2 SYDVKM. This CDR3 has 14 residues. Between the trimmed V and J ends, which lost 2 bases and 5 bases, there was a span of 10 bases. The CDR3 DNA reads TGTGCCAGCAGTTTAAACAGGGACCATCAGCCCCAGCATTTT. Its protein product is CASSLNRDHQPQHF.

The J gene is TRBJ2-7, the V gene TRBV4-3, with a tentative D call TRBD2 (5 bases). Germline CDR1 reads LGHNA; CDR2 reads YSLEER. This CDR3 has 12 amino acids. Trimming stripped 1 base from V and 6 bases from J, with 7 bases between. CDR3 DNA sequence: TGCGCCAGCAGCCAAGCTGGGAGCGAGCAGTACTTC. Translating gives CASSQAGSEQYF.

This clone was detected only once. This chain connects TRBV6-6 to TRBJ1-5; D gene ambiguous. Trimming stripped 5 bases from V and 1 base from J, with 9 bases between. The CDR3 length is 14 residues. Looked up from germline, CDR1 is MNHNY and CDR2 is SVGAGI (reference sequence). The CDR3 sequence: CASSDKSSNQPQHF. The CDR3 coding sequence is TGTGCCAGCAGTGACAAATCCAGCAATCAGCCCCAGCATTTT.

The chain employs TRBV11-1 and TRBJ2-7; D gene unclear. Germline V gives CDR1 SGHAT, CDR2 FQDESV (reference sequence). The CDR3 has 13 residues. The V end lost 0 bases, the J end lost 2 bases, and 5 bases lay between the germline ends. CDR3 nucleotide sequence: TGTGCCAGCAGCTTAGCGGCAGCCTACGAGCAGTACTTC. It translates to CASSLAAAYEQYF.

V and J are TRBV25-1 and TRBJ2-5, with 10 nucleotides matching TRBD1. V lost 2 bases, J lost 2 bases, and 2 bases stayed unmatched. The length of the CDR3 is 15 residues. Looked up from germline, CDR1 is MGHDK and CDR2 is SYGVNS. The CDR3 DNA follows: TGTGCCAGCAGTGAAGGACAGGGGGGTCAAGAGACCCAGTACTTC. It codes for CASSEGQGGQETQYF.

CDR3 bases: TGTGCCAGCAGGGCCGGGGGCTCTGGAAACACCATATATTTT. Residues: CASRAGGSGNTIYF. The gene calls are TRBV28 and TRBJ1-3; the D gene is possibly TRBD1 (5 bases). CDR1 and CDR2 from the germline V gene are MDHEN and SYDVKM. This CDR3 is built from 14 residues. Trimming left V 6 bases short and J 0 bases short, with 9 bases between.

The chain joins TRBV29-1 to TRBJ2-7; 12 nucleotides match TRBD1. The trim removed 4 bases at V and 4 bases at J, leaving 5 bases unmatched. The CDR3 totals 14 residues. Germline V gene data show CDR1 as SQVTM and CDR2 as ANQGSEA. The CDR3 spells CSVVMGQGAYEQYF. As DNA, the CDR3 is TGCAGCGTTGTGATGGGACAGGGGGCTTACGAGCAGTACTTC.